These 16 T cell receptor beta chains originate from one sample sequenced in a study of blood T cell repertoires in COVID-19. Sequenced by immunoSEQ multiplex PCR; TCRdb stores in-frame clones only, minus some. The data contain fewer than 250,000 clones, around 80% of them singletons. The sequenced material came from peripheral blood. The receptors originated from a human donor in a cohort sampled during active COVID-19.

In regard to this clone: Relative to the germline gene, one junction end is altered; a read error may explain this. This chain connects TRBV18 to TRBJ1-3; D is possibly TRBD1 (6 bases). Per germline, CDR1 KGHSH and CDR2 LQKENI. This CDR3 has 14 amino acids. In DNA, the CDR3 is TGTGCCAGCTCCCCACCGGGACAACAGAACACCATATATTTT. It translates to CASSPPGQQNTIYF.

DNA for the CDR3: TGTGCCAGCAGTACCGACAGGGATACTGAAGCTTTCTTT. Amino acids: CASSTDRDTEAFF. The V gene is TRBV6-5, the J gene TRBJ1-1, with 7 bases lining up with TRBD1. The CDR3 length is 13 residues. CDR1 and CDR2 from the germline V gene are MNHEY and SVGAGI. Trimming at V came to 5 bases and at J to 5 bases, leaving 5 bases not matched to a gene.

This chain links TRBV14 with TRBJ1-6; no reliable D call. The CDR3 is 16 amino acids. Trimming left V 0 bases short and J 7 bases short, with 13 bases between. Per the germline V gene, CDR1 is SGHDN and CDR2 is FVKESK. The CDR3 DNA sequence: TGTGCCAGCAGCCAAGATTGGGCGGGTAACAATTCACCCCTCCACTTT. This gives the protein CASSQDWAGNNSPLHF. The full variable domain, completed using reference TRBV14 and TRBJ1-6, is EAGVTQFPSHSVIEKGQTVTLRCDPISGHDNLYWYRRVMGKEIKFLLHFVKESKQDESGMPNNRFLAERTGGTYSTLKVQPAELEDSGVYFCASSQDWAGNNSPLHFGNGTRLTVT.

This clone occurred a few times. The chain is built from TRBV16 and TRBJ2-6, with a tentative D call TRBD1 (5 bases). CDR3 length: 15 amino acids. Trimming left V 3 bases short and J 2 bases short, with 8 bases between. Germline loops: CDR1 KGHSY, CDR2 FQNENV. The CDR3 DNA reads TGTGCCAGCAGCCAGTCAGGGACTGGGGCCAACGTCCTGACTTTC. This codes for CASSQSGTGANVLTF.

Points on this clone: A much larger clone lies a single base off, so this may be a read error. V gene TRBV13 combines with J gene TRBJ1-1; D is uncertain. CDR1 and CDR2 from the germline V gene are PRHDT and FYEKMQ (reference sequence). V was shortened by 3 bases and J by 0 bases, with 2 bases between the two germline ends. The CDR3 is 12 amino acids. CDR3 sequence: CASSFMNTEAFF. DNA for the CDR3: TGTGCCAGCAGCTTTATGAACACTGAAGCTTTCTTT.

This sequence joins TRBV15 and TRBJ2-1; 11 bases align to TRBD2. CDR1 is LNHNV and CDR2 is YYDKDF in the germline V gene (reference sequence). There are 15 residues in the CDR3. V lost 5 bases, J lost 5 bases, and 5 bases stayed unmatched. CDR3 sequence reads: CATSGLAGTNNEQFF. CDR3 coding DNA: TGTGCCACCAGCGGACTAGCGGGTACTAACAATGAGCAGTTCTTC.

This clone was picked up one time. The gene calls are TRBV4-1 and TRBJ1-1; possible D gene TRBD1, 6 bases. V was cut by 3 bases and J by 0 bases, with 11 bases left in between. Per germline, CDR1 MGHRA and CDR2 YSYEKL. This CDR3 is built from 15 residues. The CDR3 is CASSHGDTLNTEAFF. The CDR3 DNA reads as TGCGCCAGCAGCCACGGGGACACCTTGAACACTGAAGCTTTCTTT.

This rearrangement joins TRBV15 to TRBJ2-5; TRBD2 matches 8 bases. With V trimmed by 0 bases and J by 4 bases, 10 bases remained unmatched. The CDR3 sequence is 17 residues long. In germline, CDR1 is LNHNV, CDR2 YYDKDF (reference sequence). This CDR3 is CATSRDSSQRERETQYF. CDR3 DNA sequence: TGTGCCACCAGCAGAGACAGTTCCCAGCGGGAGAGAGAGACCCAGTACTTC.

The genes are TRBV30 and TRBJ2-7; weak D call: TRBD1 (6 bases). The CDR3 is 14 amino acids. Germline-derived CDR1 and CDR2 are GTSNPN and SVGIG (reference sequence). The germline V and J ends were trimmed by 2 bases and 0 bases, with 11 bases remaining between them. Here the CDR3 DNA reads TGTGCCTGGAGTCGGACAGCCTACTCCTACGAGCAGTACTTC. Protein sequence: CAWSRTAYSYEQYF.

The chain employs TRBV29-1 and TRBJ2-7, with 7 nucleotides matching TRBD2. The V segment lost 3 bases and the J segment 3 bases; nucleotides outside the gene matches: 5. From germline, CDR1 is SQVTM and CDR2 ANQGSEA. CDR3 length: 13 amino acids. The CDR3 loop is CSVDSGLLYEQYF. CDR3 nucleotides: TGCAGCGTTGATAGCGGGCTGCTCTACGAGCAGTACTTC.

The chain combines TRBV4-2 with TRBJ2-7; TRBD2 agrees at 9 bases. This CDR3 has 18 amino acids. The V gene end was trimmed by 0 bases and the J gene end by 6 bases; junction bases not matched to a gene: 15. The germline V gene has CDR1 LGHNA and CDR2 YNFKEQ. The CDR3: CASSQERASGALRGEQYF. The CDR3 DNA reads TGTGCCAGCAGCCAAGAAAGGGCTAGCGGGGCCCTGAGGGGCGAGCAGTACTTC.

V usage is TRBV30 and J usage is TRBJ2-7; TRBD1 aligns across 7 bases. CDR1 is GTSNPN, CDR2 SVGIG, per germline (reference sequence). This CDR3 has 13 amino acids. The junction had 3 bases not matched to a gene; V was cut back by 1 base and J by 3 bases. CDR3 residues: CAWSANRGYEQYF. In DNA form, the CDR3 reads TGTGCCTGGAGTGCTAACAGGGGCTACGAGCAGTACTTC.

This chain joins TRBV6-4 and TRBJ2-7, with TRBD1 identical over 7 bases. CDR3 length equals 15 residues. The V segment lost 5 bases and the J segment 1 base; nucleotides outside the gene matches: 8. Per the germline V gene, CDR1 is MRHNA and CDR2 is SNTAGT. The CDR3 protein is CASSYLRGKSYEQYF. CDR3 bases: TGTGCCAGCAGTTACCTCAGGGGGAAATCCTACGAGCAGTACTTC.

This sequence joins TRBV11-2 and TRBJ2-7; 13 nucleotides align to TRBD2. V dropped 4 bases and J dropped 0; count of bases not matched to a gene: 9. The CDR3 consists of 18 residues. Germline V gives CDR1 SGHAT, CDR2 FQNNGV. CDR3 amino acids: CASSYSGTSGMSSYEQYF. The CDR3 nucleotides read TGTGCCAGCAGCTACTCCGGGACTAGCGGGATGAGCTCCTACGAGCAGTACTTC.

The CDR3 coding sequence is TGCGCCAGCAGCCAAGCCACTAGCGGGACAGGGATCGGCGAGCAGTACTTC. Its translation is CASSQATSGTGIGEQYF. J is TRBJ2-7 and V is TRBV4-1, with D possibly TRBD2 on 10 matching bases. CDR3 size: 17 residues. The germline gives CDR1 MGHRA, CDR2 YSYEKL. The V end was cut by 1 base, the J end by 6 bases, with 22 bases between.

The rearrangement links TRBV10-3 to TRBJ2-3, with TRBD1 matching over 7 bases. J gave up 2 bases and V 7 bases, and 12 bases lay outside the gene matches. The V gene's germline CDR1 is ENHRY and CDR2 SYGVKD. The CDR3 runs 16 residues. This CDR3 reads CAITRETGLTTDTQYF. The CDR3 region has the DNA TGTGCCATCACAAGAGAGACAGGGCTCACCACAGATACGCAGTATTTT.